The next 16 T cell receptor beta chains were all read from a single sample in a study of response to subunit inactivated influenza vaccine. MiXCR, applied by TCRdb to the RT-PCR reads, yields one record per CDR3 protein. The table lists under 800,000 distinct CDR3 sequences, roughly 13% of them singletons. Sequences were derived from PBMCs from blood, sampled around 14 days before vaccination. These receptors all stem from a man in his fifties who received an inactivated influenza vaccine.

The gene calls are TRBV20-1 and TRBJ2-1, with 7 bases identical to TRBD2. Germline lookup yields CDR1 DFQATT and CDR2 SNEGSKA (reference sequence). The CDR3 length is 14 residues. Trimming took 5 bases from V and 2 from J; bases not matched to a gene: 6. Here the CDR3 DNA reads TGCAGTGCTCTAGCGGCGATTGCCTACAATGAGCAGTTCTTC. Encoded protein: CSALAAIAYNEQFF.

This clonotype was seen at least ten times. J is TRBJ2-1 and V is TRBV5-1; D is tentatively TRBD1 or TRBD2 (6 bases each). Per the germline V gene, CDR1 is SGHRS and CDR2 is YFSETQ. The CDR3 is made up of 15 amino acids. The V gene lost 0 bases and the J gene lost 5 bases, with 12 bases spanning the gap. The CDR3 loop is CASSLEGGFHNEQFF. The DNA of the CDR3 is TGCGCCAGCAGCTTGGAGGGGGGATTTCACAATGAGCAGTTCTTC.

This clonotype was seen a few times. The CDR3 DNA is TGCAGTGCCAGGACTAGCGGTTTCTCCTACAATGAGCAGTTCTTC. It specifies CSARTSGFSYNEQFF. This rearrangement joins TRBV20-1 to TRBJ2-1; 10 positions agree with TRBD2. The CDR3 length is 15 residues. V trimming: 6 bases; J trimming: 0 bases; junction bases outside the gene matches: 5. Germline lookup yields CDR1 DFQATT and CDR2 SNEGSKA (reference sequence).

This clonotype was seen more than once but under ten times. The CDR3 coding sequence is TGTGCCAGCAGTTTATGGTGGGGAGAGACCCAGTACTTC. Protein product: CASSLWWGETQYF. This chain connects TRBV27 to TRBJ2-5; no firm D call. V was pared by 1 base and J by 4 bases, with 7 bases between. This CDR3 contains 13 residues. Germline V gives CDR1 MNHEY, CDR2 SMNVEV (reference sequence).

With respect to this clonotype: Because it lacks the conserved phenylalanine or tryptophan at the end, this CDR3 is likely a read error. The chain employs TRBV20-1 and TRBJ2-7; 8 bases map to TRBD1. This CDR3 has 15 residues. V was clipped by 5 bases and J by 4 bases; unmatched bases: 13. Germline assignment: CDR1 DFQATT and CDR2 SNEGSKA (reference sequence). The chain's CDR3 is CSASPQGGNRYEQYI. For the CDR3, the DNA is TGCAGTGCTTCACCACAGGGGGGAAATAGGTACGAGCAGTACATC.

The gene calls are TRBV7-9 and TRBJ2-3; D is undetermined. V lost 5 bases and J 6 bases, leaving 9 bases between the germline ends. CDR3 length equals 12 residues. Looked up from germline, CDR1 is SEHNR and CDR2 is FQNEAQ (reference sequence). CDR3 nucleotide sequence: TGTGCCAGCAGCACCCCCCGGGATACGCAGTATTTT. It encodes CASSTPRDTQYF.

This clonotype has at least ten counts. The genes are TRBV12-3 or TRBV12-4 and TRBJ1-3; D remains ambiguous. The CDR3 is made up of 14 amino acids. V was clipped by 2 bases and J by 0 bases, with 5 bases between them. CDR3 in amino acids: CASSLSGSGNTIYF. The CDR3 DNA sequence: TGTGCCAGCAGTTTAAGCGGCTCTGGAAACACCATATATTTT.

This CDR3 is CASSTVQASSGANVLTF. The DNA for the CDR3 is TGTGCCAGTAGTACCGTACAAGCTAGCTCTGGGGCCAACGTCCTGACTTTC. The J gene is TRBJ2-6, the V gene TRBV19; D gene uncertain. CDR3 length: 17 amino acids. Per germline, CDR1 LNHDA and CDR2 SQIVND (reference sequence). Trimming shortened V by 4 bases and J by 0 bases, and 13 bases separated the two germline ends. The full variable domain, in which reference TRBV19 and TRBJ2-6 provide the parts outside the CDR3, is DGGITQSPKYLFRKEGQNVTLSCEQNLNHDAMYWYRQDPGQGLRLIYYSQIVNDFQKGDIAEGYSVSREKKESFPLTVTSAQKNPTAFYLCASSTVQASSGANVLTFGAGSRLTVL.

V is TRBV7-8 and J is TRBJ2-5, with 16 bases aligning to TRBD2. This CDR3 is 18 amino acids long. The V and J ends lost 1 base and 2 bases, in that order; junction bases with no gene match: 4. Germline CDR1 SGHVS, CDR2 FQNEAQ. The CDR3 sequence is CASSLGGLAGGRQETQYF. DNA for the CDR3: TGTGCCAGCAGCTTAGGGGGACTAGCGGGGGGGCGTCAAGAGACCCAGTACTTC.

J is TRBJ2-5 and V is TRBV20-1; a weak D match, TRBD2 (5 bases). There are 16 residues in the CDR3. In germline, CDR1 is DFQATT, CDR2 SNEGSKA (reference sequence). The V end was cut by 2 bases, the J end by 5 bases, with 21 bases between. CDR3 DNA: TGCAGTGCTAGATCCCGGGGAATAGGTATAGCGGAGACCCAGTACTTC. Protein product: CSARSRGIGIAETQYF.

This chain uses TRBV29-1 with TRBJ2-1; D is undetermined. The V and J ends lost 0 bases and 3 bases respectively, with 9 bases between them. The CDR3 is 14 residues long. Germline V gene sequence: CDR1 SQVTM, CDR2 ANQGSEA. The CDR3: CSVEDTVHYNEQFF. CDR3 bases: TGCAGCGTTGAAGACACAGTGCACTACAATGAGCAGTTCTTC.

The rearrangement links TRBV12-3 or TRBV12-4 to TRBJ2-6, with D possibly TRBD1 on 5 matching bases. Trimming shortened V by 7 bases and J by 1 base, and 11 bases separated the two germline ends. The CDR3 length is 15 residues. CDR3 coding DNA: TGTGCCAGCACCCAGACAGAATCTGGGGCCAACGTCCTGACTTTC. Translation: CASTQTESGANVLTF.

As to this clonotype: The junction departs from germline at one end; a sequencing error may be responsible. This rearrangement joins TRBV5-6 to TRBJ1-2; the D gene is possibly TRBD1 (5 bases). Germline V CDR1 and CDR2: SGHDT, YYEEEE. The CDR3 sequence is 14 residues long. The CDR3 DNA reads TGTGCCAGCGGCTTGGGCGGGGACAACTATGGCTACACCTTC. Translated: CASGLGGDNYGYTF.

This clonotype occurred a few times. This chain uses TRBV7-2 with TRBJ2-7; tentative D call: TRBD1 (6 bases). Germline V gene lookup returns CDR1 SGHTA and CDR2 FQGNSA. Trimming removed 4 bases from V and 3 bases from J, with 16 bases in between. The CDR3 contains 15 residues. The CDR3 DNA reads as TGTGCCAGCAGCTCCGCAGGGGTAGAGTTCTACGAGCAGTACTTC. It is translated as CASSSAGVEFYEQYF.

V usage is TRBV2 and J usage is TRBJ1-2; 9 bases agree with TRBD1. After removal of 11 bases from V and 3 bases from J, the junction contained 4 bases not matched to a gene. The CDR3 consists of 12 residues. CDR1 and CDR2 from the germline V gene are SNHLY and FYNNEI. The CDR3 here is CAGRQGDYGYTF. The CDR3 nucleotides read TGTGCCGGTAGACAGGGGGACTATGGCTACACCTTC.

This clonotype has more than one count but fewer than ten. The V gene is TRBV20-1, the J gene TRBJ2-5; 10 bases are shared with TRBD2. This CDR3 spans 17 amino acids. From germline, CDR1 is DFQATT and CDR2 SNEGSKA (reference sequence). J gave up 5 bases and V 1 base, and 13 bases lay outside the gene matches. This CDR3 reads CSARGTRSSGGWETQYF. CDR3 nucleotide sequence: TGCAGTGCTAGAGGCACCAGATCTAGCGGGGGTTGGGAGACCCAGTACTTC.